The clone carrying this T cell receptor (beta chain) was seen repeatedly, ten times or more. Trimming at V came to 5 bases and at J to 4 bases, leaving 3 bases not matched to a gene. The CDR3 has 13 amino acids. Germline V gene data show CDR1 as SGHVS and CDR2 as FQNEAQ. This sample stems from a study of blood T cell repertoires in COVID-19. Study overall: Sites in the United States, Italy and Spain provided acute and convalescent COVID-19 samples. The cDNA or gDNA used as material had been derived from T cells, B-cell-depleted T cells, or PBMCs.

In the original analysis: Reference gene primer amplification gave estimated nucleated cell counts. Sequencing was performed with immunoSEQ multiplex PCR; in TCRdb, only in-frame clones are kept and a portion is missing. That table is the source of V, J and clone size, and D and trimming were worked out from the DNA. The sample records some 80,000 clones, 88% being singletons. The chain carries TRBV7-8 and TRBJ1-1, with TRBD1 identical over 8 bases. Input material: peripheral blood. This TCR derives from a human donor in a cohort sampled during active COVID-19. The CDR3 reads CASSGTGGTEAFF. The CDR3 DNA sequence: TGTGCCAGCAGCGGTACAGGGGGCACTGAAGCTTTCTTT. The variable domain in full, completed from reference TRBV7-8 and TRBJ1-1, reads GAGVSQSPRYKVAKRGQDVALRCDPISGHVSLFWYQQALGQGPEFLTYFQNEAQLDKSGLPSDRFFAERPEGSVSTLKIQRTQQEDSAVYLCASSGTGGTEAFFGQGTRLTVV.